The 21 T cell receptor beta chains below were found in one sample sequenced in a study of blood T cell repertoires in COVID-19. TCRdb's table, derived via immunoSEQ multiplex PCR, lists solely in-frame clones and lacks some. Of nearly 15,000 clones in the sample, about nine tenths were seen once. Sequenced sample: peripheral blood. These receptors all stem from a human donor in a cohort sampled during active COVID-19.

This rearrangement joins TRBV6-1 to TRBJ1-5, with 7 bases fitting TRBD1. The J segment lost 4 bases and the V segment lost 0 bases, leaving 6 bases of the junction unmatched. CDR1 and CDR2 from the germline V gene are MNHNS and SASEGT. CDR3 length: 16 residues. The CDR3, as DNA: TGTGCCAGCAGTGAAGCGCGGAGGACAGGAAATCAGCCCCAGCATTTT. As protein: CASSEARRTGNQPQHF.

V and J are TRBV14 and TRBJ1-3, with unresolved D. Trimming took 4 bases from V and 1 from J, leaving 8 bases between them. The CDR3 is made up of 14 amino acids. Germline lookup yields CDR1 SGHDN and CDR2 FVKESK. DNA of the CDR3: TGTGCCAGCAGCCGGAGCTCATCTGGAAACACCATATATTTT. Translated: CASSRSSSGNTIYF.

The rearrangement joins TRBV19 to TRBJ2-5; D is unresolved. Germline V gene lookup returns CDR1 LNHDA and CDR2 SQIVND (reference sequence). V was pared by 3 bases and J by 7 bases, with 18 bases between. The length of the CDR3 is 15 residues. CDR3 DNA sequence: TGTGCCAGTAGTATGGGTGGGCAATCCTTTGGGACCCAGTACTTC. Translating gives CASSMGGQSFGTQYF.

The chain uses TRBV11-2 and TRBJ1-4; D gene unclear. V lost 4 bases and J 8 bases, leaving 5 bases between the germline ends. The germline V gene has CDR1 SGHAT and CDR2 FQNNGV. The CDR3 runs 11 residues. This chain's CDR3 is CASSSGEKLFF. The CDR3 DNA is TGTGCCAGCAGCTCGGGGGAAAAACTGTTTTTT.

This sequence joins TRBV6-5 and TRBJ2-7; 7 bases match TRBD1. The CDR3 runs to 15 residues. J lost 5 bases, V lost 3 bases, and 10 bases had no gene match. The V gene's germline CDR1 is MNHEY and CDR2 SVGAGI. The chain's CDR3 is CASSYFSRGSDEQYF. CDR3 in DNA: TGTGCCAGCAGTTATTTTTCCAGGGGGAGTGACGAGCAGTACTTC.

V is TRBV4-1 and J is TRBJ2-7, with D possibly TRBD1 on 5 matching bases. Germline V gene sequence: CDR1 MGHRA, CDR2 YSYEKL. V lost 1 base and J lost 2, with 12 bases in between. The CDR3 has 15 residues. The CDR3 DNA reads TGCGCCAGCAGCCAAGGAAGACAGCCTACCTACGAGCAGTACTTC. It specifies CASSQGRQPTYEQYF.

The chain couples TRBV6-1 to TRBJ1-2; no reliable D call. Germline V gene sequence: CDR1 MNHNS, CDR2 SASEGT. The germline V and J ends were trimmed by 2 bases and 7 bases, with 17 bases remaining between them. The CDR3 sequence is 15 residues long. CDR3 amino acids: CASSERAAKGGGYTF. DNA of the CDR3: TGTGCCAGCAGTGAACGCGCAGCAAAGGGAGGTGGCTACACCTTC.

The V gene is TRBV7-9, the J gene TRBJ2-5, with TRBD2 identical over 7 bases. The CDR3 has 15 residues. Losses at the gene ends were 3 bases for V and 2 bases for J; bases not matched to a gene: 6. CDR1 SEHNR and CDR2 FQNEAQ come from the germline V gene (reference sequence). The CDR3 loop reads CASSFGGLRQETQYF. The CDR3 nucleotides read TGTGCCAGCAGCTTCGGGGGGTTGAGGCAAGAGACCCAGTACTTC.

The V call is TRBV7-2, the J call TRBJ2-7; D is possibly TRBD1 (6 bases). Per germline, CDR1 SGHTA and CDR2 FQGNSA. The germline V and J ends were trimmed by 4 bases and 0 bases, with 16 bases remaining between them. This CDR3 is built from 16 residues. CDR3: CASSWPDRRSSYEQYF. In DNA, the CDR3 is TGTGCCAGCAGCTGGCCGGACAGAAGAAGCTCCTACGAGCAGTACTTC. Full variable domain (rest looked up from reference TRBV7-2 and TRBJ2-7): GAGVSQSPSNKVTEKGKDVELRCDPISGHTALYWYRQSLGQGLEFLIYFQGNSAPDKSGLPSDRFSAERTGGSVSTLTIQRTQQEDSAVYLCASSWPDRRSSYEQYFGPGTRLTVT.

The J gene is TRBJ2-1, the V gene TRBV7-3, with unresolved D. V lost 1 base and J 5 bases, leaving 6 bases between the germline ends. CDR1 is SGHTA, CDR2 FQGTGA, per germline. The CDR3 has 13 amino acids. CDR3 bases: TGTGCCAGCAGCTTAAGCGTCGACAATGAGCAGTTCTTC. Translating it yields CASSLSVDNEQFF.

The rearrangement links TRBV30 to TRBJ2-3; 11 bases line up with TRBD1. Germline trimming cut 2 bases from V and 8 bases from J; bases unmatched to any gene: 18. The CDR3 is made up of 18 amino acids. Looked up from germline, CDR1 is GTSNPN and CDR2 is SVGIG (reference sequence). CDR3 sequence (DNA): TGTGCCTGGAGTTCACCCTTCCGGACAGGGGGCGGCCTAGGTACGCAGTATTTT. It yields the protein CAWSSPFRTGGGLGTQYF. The variable domain in full, with the rest retrieved from reference TRBV30 and TRBJ2-3, is SQTIHQWPATLVQPVGSPLSLECTVEGTSNPNLYWYRQAAGRGLQLLFYSVGIGQISSEVPQNLSASRPQDRQFILSSKKLLLSDSGFYLCAWSSPFRTGGGLGTQYFGPGTRLTVL.

This clone appeared once. The CDR3 here is CASSASGTLDQPQHF. The DNA for the CDR3 is TGTGCCAGCAGCGCTTCCGGGACACTAGATCAGCCCCAGCATTTT. The gene calls are TRBV9 and TRBJ1-5, with D tentatively TRBD1 (6 bases). Trimming left V 3 bases short and J 5 bases short, with 15 bases between. CDR3 length equals 15 residues. Per the germline V gene, CDR1 is SGDLS and CDR2 is YYNGEE.

Details on this clone: One end of the junction fails to match germline, which may point to a read error. The chain has TRBV7-7 and TRBJ2-1; 9 bases match TRBD1. From germline, CDR1 is SSHAT and CDR2 FNYEAQ (reference sequence). This CDR3 has 15 amino acids. The CDR3 DNA follows: TGTGCTAGCAGCGCTCGGACAGGGGAGATGAATGAGCAGTTCTTC. This sequence encodes CASSARTGEMNEQFF.

The chain is built from TRBV27 and TRBJ2-7; 9 bases are shared with TRBD1. The germline V gene encodes CDR1 MNHEY and CDR2 SMNVEV (reference sequence). The CDR3 is 15 residues long. V was clipped by 5 bases and J by 6 bases; unmatched bases: 11. In DNA form, the CDR3 reads TGTGCCAGCAGTCCTACAGGGGGCCCCTGGGGCGAGCAGTACTTC. It translates to CASSPTGGPWGEQYF.

The chain carries TRBV7-9 and TRBJ1-2; D gene unclear. This CDR3 is 16 amino acids long. V was cut by 5 bases and J by 2 bases, with 18 bases left in between. The germline V gene encodes CDR1 SEHNR and CDR2 FQNEAQ (reference sequence). The chain's CDR3 is CASSPPVRPTNYGYTF. CDR3 coding DNA: TGTGCCAGCAGCCCCCCCGTGCGGCCAACAAACTATGGCTACACCTTC.

The chain combines TRBV3-1 (or the pseudogene TRBV3-2) with TRBJ1-6; unclear D gene. V was pared by 5 bases and J by 9 bases, with 14 bases between. Germline V lookup: CDR1 LGHDT, CDR2 YNNKEL (reference sequence). CDR3 length: 14 residues. CDR3 sequence: CASSKSRSVSPLHF. The CDR3 DNA reads as TGTGCCAGCAGCAAAAGTAGGAGTGTTTCACCCCTCCACTTT.

V is TRBV30 and J is TRBJ1-1; 7 bases agree with TRBD1. Germline V gene lookup returns CDR1 GTSNPN and CDR2 SVGIG (reference sequence). The CDR3 sequence is 10 residues long. V lost 5 bases, J lost 11 bases, and 5 bases stayed unmatched. The DNA of the CDR3 is TGTGCCTGGGGGGACAGAGGTGCTTTCTTT. It specifies CAWGDRGAFF.

This chain connects TRBV5-1 to TRBJ1-1; TRBD1 is a possible D gene (5 bases). The CDR3 has 14 amino acids. From germline, CDR1 is SGHRS and CDR2 YFSETQ. V was trimmed by 4 bases and J by 1 base, leaving 11 bases between them. The CDR3 region has the DNA TGCGCCAGCAGCCTAGACAGAAGGAACACTGAAGCTTTCTTT. It translates to CASSLDRRNTEAFF.

This chain connects TRBV10-3 to TRBJ1-5; 7 bases fit TRBD1. The V gene end was trimmed by 4 bases and the J gene end by 6 bases; junction bases not matched to a gene: 6. The CDR3 has 14 amino acids. CDR1 is ENHRY, CDR2 SYGVKD, per germline. The CDR3 DNA reads as TGTGCCATCAGTGCGGCAGGGGGTAGTCAGCCCCAGCATTTT. Amino acid sequence: CAISAAGGSQPQHF.

The chain couples TRBV5-4 to TRBJ2-5; 8 bases agree with TRBD2. Losses at the gene ends were 4 bases for V and 1 base for J; bases not matched to a gene: 12. Germline V gene data show CDR1 as SGHNT and CDR2 as YYREEE (reference sequence). There are 17 residues in the CDR3. The CDR3 region is CASSRGGGSGAQETQYF. The CDR3 region has the DNA TGTGCCAGCAGCAGGGGGGGAGGTAGCGGGGCCCAAGAGACCCAGTACTTC.

V and J are TRBV2 and TRBJ2-3, with D possibly being TRBD2 (5 bases). This CDR3 contains 14 residues. The V end was cut by 4 bases, the J end by 1 base, with 9 bases between. CDR1 SNHLY and CDR2 FYNNEI come from the germline V gene. The CDR3 spells CASSGGGRTDTQYF. The DNA of the CDR3 is TGTGCCAGCAGTGGTGGAGGCCGCACAGATACGCAGTATTTT.